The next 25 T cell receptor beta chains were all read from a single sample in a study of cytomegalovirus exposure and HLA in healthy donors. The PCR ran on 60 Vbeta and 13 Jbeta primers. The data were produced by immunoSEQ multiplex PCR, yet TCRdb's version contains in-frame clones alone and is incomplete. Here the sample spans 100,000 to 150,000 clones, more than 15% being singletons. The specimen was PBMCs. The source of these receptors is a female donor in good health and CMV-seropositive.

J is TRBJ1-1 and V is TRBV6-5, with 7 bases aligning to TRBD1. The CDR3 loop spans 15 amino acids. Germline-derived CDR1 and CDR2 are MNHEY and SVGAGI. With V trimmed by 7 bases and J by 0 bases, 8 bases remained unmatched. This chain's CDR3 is CASTRTGVVNTEAFF. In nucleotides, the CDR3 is TGTGCCAGCACCCGAACAGGGGTCGTGAACACTGAAGCTTTCTTT.

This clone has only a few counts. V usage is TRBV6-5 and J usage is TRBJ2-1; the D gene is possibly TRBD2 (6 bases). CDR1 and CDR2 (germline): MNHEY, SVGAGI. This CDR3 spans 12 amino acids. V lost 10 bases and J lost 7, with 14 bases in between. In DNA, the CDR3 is TGTGCCACATCTAGCGTCTCAAATGAGCAGTTCTTC. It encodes CATSSVSNEQFF.

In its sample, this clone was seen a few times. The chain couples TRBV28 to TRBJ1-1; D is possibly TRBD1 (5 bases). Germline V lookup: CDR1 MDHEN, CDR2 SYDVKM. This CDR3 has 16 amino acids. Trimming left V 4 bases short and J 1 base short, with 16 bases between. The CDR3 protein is CASSSASREENTEAFF. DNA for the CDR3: TGTGCCAGCAGTTCCGCTTCCAGGGAGGAGAACACTGAAGCTTTCTTT.

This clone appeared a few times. CDR3 loop: CASSLFGTRAGELFF. The DNA for the CDR3 is TGTGCCAGCAGCTTATTTGGGACTAGGGCCGGGGAGCTGTTTTTT. The chain uses TRBV7-3 and TRBJ2-2, with 8 bases aligning to TRBD2. The V gene's germline CDR1 is SGHTA and CDR2 FQGTGA. The J segment lost 6 bases and the V segment lost 2 bases, leaving 5 bases of the junction unmatched. This CDR3 has 15 residues.

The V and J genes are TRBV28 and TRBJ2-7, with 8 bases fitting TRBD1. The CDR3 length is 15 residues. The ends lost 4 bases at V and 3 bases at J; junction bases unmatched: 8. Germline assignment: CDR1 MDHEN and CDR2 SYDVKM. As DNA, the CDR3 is TGTGCCAGCAGTTCCCTGGCAGGGGGCCACTACGAGCAGTACTTC. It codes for CASSSLAGGHYEQYF.

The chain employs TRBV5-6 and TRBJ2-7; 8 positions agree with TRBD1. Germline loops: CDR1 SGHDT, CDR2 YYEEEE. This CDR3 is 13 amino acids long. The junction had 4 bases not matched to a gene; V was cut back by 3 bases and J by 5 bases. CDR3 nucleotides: TGTGCCAGCAGCTCCCAGGACAGGGACGAGCAGTACTTC. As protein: CASSSQDRDEQYF.

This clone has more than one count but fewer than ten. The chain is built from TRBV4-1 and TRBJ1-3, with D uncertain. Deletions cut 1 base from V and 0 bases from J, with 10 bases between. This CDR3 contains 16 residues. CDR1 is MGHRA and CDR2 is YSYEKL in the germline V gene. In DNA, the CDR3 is TGCGCCAGCAGCCAAGGCAGTTCCGACTCTGGAAACACCATATATTTT. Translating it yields CASSQGSSDSGNTIYF.

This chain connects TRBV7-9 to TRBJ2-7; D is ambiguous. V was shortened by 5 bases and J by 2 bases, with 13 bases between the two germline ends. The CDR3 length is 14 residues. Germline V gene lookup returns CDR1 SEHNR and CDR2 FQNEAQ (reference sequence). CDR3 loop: CASSPPLVPYEQYF. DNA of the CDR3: TGTGCCAGCAGCCCCCCCCTAGTCCCCTACGAGCAGTACTTC.

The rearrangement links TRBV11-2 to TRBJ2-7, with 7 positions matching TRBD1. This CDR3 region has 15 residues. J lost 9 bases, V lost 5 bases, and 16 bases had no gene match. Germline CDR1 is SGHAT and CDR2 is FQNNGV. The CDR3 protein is CASSPGTASPTRQYF. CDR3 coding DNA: TGTGCCAGCAGCCCCGGGACAGCATCTCCTACGCGGCAGTACTTC.

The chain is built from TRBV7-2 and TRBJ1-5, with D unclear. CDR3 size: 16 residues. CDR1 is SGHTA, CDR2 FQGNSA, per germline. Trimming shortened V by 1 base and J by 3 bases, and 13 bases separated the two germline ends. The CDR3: CASSLVSGNTNQPQHF. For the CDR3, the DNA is TGTGCCAGCAGCTTAGTATCCGGTAATACCAATCAGCCCCAGCATTTT.

As DNA, the CDR3 is TGTGCCACCGAGATAGGGGTCAGCAATCAGCCCCAGCATTTT. Its translation: CATEIGVSNQPQHF. V is TRBV19 and J is TRBJ1-5; a possible D gene is TRBD1 (5 bases). V gave up 10 bases and J gave up 1 base, with 14 bases separating them. From germline, CDR1 is LNHDA and CDR2 SQIVND (reference sequence). There are 14 residues in the CDR3.

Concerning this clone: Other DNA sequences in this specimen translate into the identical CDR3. The CDR3 DNA reads as TGTGCCAGCAGTTATCAGGGAGGCTACACCTTC. Encoded protein: CASSYQGGYTF. The V call is TRBV6-5, the J call TRBJ1-2, with D tentatively TRBD1 (5 bases). The CDR3 consists of 11 residues. V was shortened by 3 bases and J by 8 bases, with 7 bases between the two germline ends. Germline CDR1 and CDR2: MNHEY and SVGAGI.

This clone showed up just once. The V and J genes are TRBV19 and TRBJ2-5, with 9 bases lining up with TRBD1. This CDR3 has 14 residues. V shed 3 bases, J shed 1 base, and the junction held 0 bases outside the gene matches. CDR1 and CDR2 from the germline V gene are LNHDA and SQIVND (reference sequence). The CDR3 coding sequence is TGTGCCAGTAGTATGGACAGGGGCCAAGAGACCCAGTACTTC. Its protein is CASSMDRGQETQYF.

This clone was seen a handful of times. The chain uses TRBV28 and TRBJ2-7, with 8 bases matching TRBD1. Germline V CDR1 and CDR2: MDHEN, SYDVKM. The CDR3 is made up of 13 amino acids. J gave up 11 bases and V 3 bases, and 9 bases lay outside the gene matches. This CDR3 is CASSFLFGQGKYF. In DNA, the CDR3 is TGTGCCAGCAGTTTTCTCTTCGGACAGGGAAAGTACTTC.

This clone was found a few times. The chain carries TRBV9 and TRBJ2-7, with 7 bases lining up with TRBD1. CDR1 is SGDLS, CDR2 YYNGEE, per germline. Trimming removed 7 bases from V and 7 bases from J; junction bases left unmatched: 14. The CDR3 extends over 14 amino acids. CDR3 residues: CASAAGGDYGEQYF. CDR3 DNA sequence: TGTGCCAGCGCCGCAGGGGGAGACTACGGGGAGCAGTACTTC.

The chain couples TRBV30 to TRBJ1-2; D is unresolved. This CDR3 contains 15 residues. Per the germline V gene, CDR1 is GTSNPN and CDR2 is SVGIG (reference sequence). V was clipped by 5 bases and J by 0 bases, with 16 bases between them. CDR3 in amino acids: CAWANRAPSNYGYTF. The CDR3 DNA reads TGTGCCTGGGCAAATCGAGCCCCTTCTAACTATGGCTACACCTTC.

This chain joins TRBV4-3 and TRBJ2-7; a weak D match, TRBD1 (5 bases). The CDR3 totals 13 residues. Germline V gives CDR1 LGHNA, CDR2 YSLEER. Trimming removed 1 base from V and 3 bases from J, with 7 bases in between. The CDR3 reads CASSQAQGYEQYF. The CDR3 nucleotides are TGCGCCAGCAGCCAAGCCCAGGGCTACGAGCAGTACTTC.

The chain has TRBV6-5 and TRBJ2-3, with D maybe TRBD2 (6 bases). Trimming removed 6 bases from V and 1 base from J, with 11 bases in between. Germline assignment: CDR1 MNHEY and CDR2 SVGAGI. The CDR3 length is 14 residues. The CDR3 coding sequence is TGTGCCAGCAGCGTCCGGAGGGGCACAGATACGCAGTATTTT. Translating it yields CASSVRRGTDTQYF.

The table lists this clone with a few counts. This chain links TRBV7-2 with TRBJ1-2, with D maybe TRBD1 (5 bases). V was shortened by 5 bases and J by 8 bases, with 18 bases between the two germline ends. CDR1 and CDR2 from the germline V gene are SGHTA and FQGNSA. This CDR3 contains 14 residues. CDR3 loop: CASSPGDSWGGYTF. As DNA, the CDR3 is TGTGCCAGCAGCCCGGGGGACTCCTGGGGAGGCTACACCTTC.

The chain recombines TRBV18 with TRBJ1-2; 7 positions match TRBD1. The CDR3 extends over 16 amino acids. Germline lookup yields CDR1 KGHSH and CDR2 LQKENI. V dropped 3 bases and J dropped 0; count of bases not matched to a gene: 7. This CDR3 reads CASSPTTGPPNYGYTF. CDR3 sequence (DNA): TGTGCCAGCTCACCGACGACAGGGCCCCCTAACTATGGCTACACCTTC.

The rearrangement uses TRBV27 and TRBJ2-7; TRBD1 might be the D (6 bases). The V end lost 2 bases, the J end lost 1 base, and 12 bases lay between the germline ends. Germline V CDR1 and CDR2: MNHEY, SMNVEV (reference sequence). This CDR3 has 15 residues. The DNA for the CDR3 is TGTGCCAGCAGTTTAACAATTAGGGGGTCCTACGAGCAGTACTTC. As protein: CASSLTIRGSYEQYF.

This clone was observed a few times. This CDR3 is CASRSWRGRSYEQYF. In DNA, the CDR3 is TGTGCCAGCAGGAGTTGGCGGGGAAGGTCCTACGAGCAGTACTTC. This chain uses TRBV5-6 with TRBJ2-7; possible D gene TRBD2, 6 bases. The ends were cut back, 5 bases at V and 1 base at J, with 16 bases in the middle. The CDR3 is 15 residues long. Germline-derived CDR1 and CDR2 are SGHDT and YYEEEE.

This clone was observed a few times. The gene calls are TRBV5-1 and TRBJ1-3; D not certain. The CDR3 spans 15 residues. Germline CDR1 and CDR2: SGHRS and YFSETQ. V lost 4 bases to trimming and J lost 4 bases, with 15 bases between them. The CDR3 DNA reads TGCGCCAGCAGCCCCCTGAGGGCTAGAGGAAACACCATATATTTT. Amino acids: CASSPLRARGNTIYF.

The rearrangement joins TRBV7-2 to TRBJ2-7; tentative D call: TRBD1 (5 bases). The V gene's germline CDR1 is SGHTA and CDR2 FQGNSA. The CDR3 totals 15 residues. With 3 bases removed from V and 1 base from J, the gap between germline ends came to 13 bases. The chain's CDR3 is CASSFTWTQSYEQYF. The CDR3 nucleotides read TGTGCCAGCAGCTTTACTTGGACACAGTCCTACGAGCAGTACTTC.

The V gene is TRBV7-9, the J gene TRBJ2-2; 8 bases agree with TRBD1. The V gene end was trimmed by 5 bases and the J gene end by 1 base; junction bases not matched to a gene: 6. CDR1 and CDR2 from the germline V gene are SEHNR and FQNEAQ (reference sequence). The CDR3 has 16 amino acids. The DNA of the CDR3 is TGTGCCAGCAGCCGCCCGGACAGGGTGAACACCGGGGAGCTGTTTTTT. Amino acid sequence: CASSRPDRVNTGELFF.